The clone carrying this TCR beta chain was seen a handful of times. Per the original data handling: Estimation of nucleated cell counts was performed using reference gene primer amplification. Generated by immunoSEQ multiplex PCR, the TCRdb table keeps only in-frame clones and is missing some. V, J and clone size reflect that table, while D and trimming were determined from the DNA. The sample has roughly 250,000 clones, 88% seen once. This sample is part of a study of blood T cell repertoires in COVID-19. The V gene's germline CDR1 is MNHNY and CDR2 SVGAGI (reference sequence). This CDR3 spans 14 amino acids. J was trimmed by 8 bases and V by 4 bases; bases with no gene match: 5.

Sequencing was done on a sample of PBMCs or T cells enriched from blood (not recorded which). This TCR derives from a woman aged 45-65 years who had recovered from COVID-19. This chain joins TRBV6-6 and TRBJ1-6; 7 bases line up with TRBD1. CDR3: CASSSTGKDSPLHF. CDR3 nucleotides: TGTGCCAGCAGTTCGACAGGGAAAGATTCACCCCTCCACTTT.